Shown below are 20 T cell receptor beta chains from a single sample sequenced in a study of graft-versus-host responses after intestinal transplantation. This table comes from immunoSEQ multiplex PCR, and its TCRdb copy is limited to in-frame clones, with some not included. The data contain more than 85,000 clones, around 93% of them singletons. These receptors lack a known antigen. This sample comprised unstimulated CD8+ T cells sorted from spleen or lymph node cells, obtained before intestinal transplant. The source is a human donor who received an intestinal transplant.

The CDR3 reads CASTPAGGFTDTQYF. The DNA for the CDR3 is TGTGCCAGCACCCCCGCGGGGGGGTTCACAGATACGCAGTATTTT. The rearrangement links TRBV27 to TRBJ2-3, with TRBD2 identical over 9 bases. Germline V gene sequence: CDR1 MNHEY, CDR2 SMNVEV (reference sequence). The trim removed 7 bases at V and 2 bases at J, leaving 7 bases unmatched. CDR3 length: 15 residues.

The chain joins TRBV19 to TRBJ2-1; TRBD2 agrees at 14 bases. Germline CDR1 and CDR2: LNHDA and SQIVND (reference sequence). Losses at the gene ends were 3 bases for V and 10 bases for J; bases not matched to a gene: 5. The CDR3 consists of 15 residues. CDR3 sequence reads: CASSIGLAGGTEQFF. DNA of the CDR3: TGTGCCAGTAGTATCGGACTAGCGGGGGGCACCGAGCAGTTCTTC.

The chain combines TRBV5-1 with TRBJ2-2; 10 bases fit TRBD1. V shed 2 bases, J shed 3 bases, and the junction held 13 bases outside the gene matches. Germline V gene lookup returns CDR1 SGHRS and CDR2 YFSETQ. The CDR3 totals 19 residues. CDR3 residues: CASSFLGVPTGGDTGELFF. In DNA form, the CDR3 reads TGCGCCAGCAGCTTTTTAGGTGTACCGACAGGGGGCGACACCGGGGAGCTGTTTTTT.

The chain is built from TRBV27 and TRBJ2-1, with TRBD1 matching over 8 bases. This CDR3 spans 16 amino acids. V dropped 2 bases and J dropped 3; count of bases not matched to a gene: 6. From germline, CDR1 is MNHEY and CDR2 SMNVEV (reference sequence). CDR3 sequence: CASSLKFTGGYNEQFF. The CDR3 region has the DNA TGTGCCAGCAGTTTAAAGTTTACAGGGGGCTACAATGAGCAGTTCTTC.

The chain carries TRBV9 and TRBJ1-4; 8 bases match TRBD1. The CDR3 contains 13 residues. The germline V gene has CDR1 SGDLS and CDR2 YYNGEE. The junction had 3 bases not matched to a gene; V was cut back by 3 bases and J by 8 bases. CDR3 DNA: TGTGCCAGCAGCGCGGACAGGGCAGAAAAACTGTTTTTT. Translating it yields CASSADRAEKLFF.

This chain connects TRBV7-2 to TRBJ1-1; D may be TRBD1 (6 bases). The germline V gene encodes CDR1 SGHTA and CDR2 FQGNSA. CDR3 length: 14 amino acids. V was clipped by 5 bases and J by 1 base, with 11 bases between them. The CDR3 spells CASSPHRENTEAFF. The CDR3 region has the DNA TGTGCCAGCAGCCCACACAGGGAGAACACTGAAGCTTTCTTT.

The chain is built from TRBV27 and TRBJ1-2; D call uncertain. With 5 bases removed from V and 8 bases from J, the gap between germline ends came to 15 bases. CDR1 and CDR2 from the germline V gene are MNHEY and SMNVEV (reference sequence). This CDR3 spans 13 amino acids. The CDR3 nucleotides are TGTGCCAGCAGTCAATCCCCCCCAGGCGGCTACACCTTC. Residues: CASSQSPPGGYTF.

The V gene is TRBV11-2, the J gene TRBJ2-5, with 7 bases fitting TRBD1. The CDR3 totals 16 residues. CDR1 and CDR2 (germline): SGHAT, FQNNGV. V shed 7 bases and J 3 bases; nucleotides not matched to a gene: 14. The CDR3 region has the DNA TGTGCCAGCACCAACCGCCCCCGGGACAGAGAAGAGACCCAGTACTTC. Its protein product is CASTNRPRDREETQYF.

J is TRBJ1-2 and V is TRBV10-3; D possibly corresponds to TRBD1 (6 bases). Germline lookup yields CDR1 ENHRY and CDR2 SYGVKD. The CDR3 consists of 14 residues. Trimming left V 0 bases short and J 5 bases short, with 10 bases between. The CDR3 nucleotides read TGTGCCATCAGTGAGTCTACAGGGTTTTATGGCTACACCTTC. This codes for CAISESTGFYGYTF.

V and J are TRBV7-9 and TRBJ1-4; D is perhaps TRBD1 (6 bases). Trimming cost V 3 bases and J 0 bases, with 20 bases left between them. Germline CDR1 and CDR2: SEHNR and FQNEAQ (reference sequence). The CDR3 loop spans 19 amino acids. CDR3 region: CASSFITGTPVATNEKLFF. Here the CDR3 DNA reads TGTGCCAGCAGCTTTATTACTGGGACACCAGTAGCAACTAATGAAAAACTGTTTTTT.

This rearrangement joins TRBV6-6 to TRBJ1-2; D is perhaps TRBD1 (5 bases). Germline CDR1 MNHNY, CDR2 SVGAGI (reference sequence). This CDR3 has 16 amino acids. V shed 6 bases and J shed 0 bases, with 17 bases lying between them. CDR3 in DNA: TGTGCCAGCAGGACCGGGGGGGATTCTTCTAACTATGGCTACACCTTC. Amino acid sequence: CASRTGGDSSNYGYTF.

V usage is TRBV7-6 and J usage is TRBJ1-1; the D is unclear. This CDR3 comprises 13 residues. Germline V gene sequence: CDR1 SGHVS, CDR2 FNYEAQ. V was shortened by 0 bases and J by 5 bases, with 7 bases between the two germline ends. The CDR3: CASSLAGRTEAFF. DNA of the CDR3: TGTGCCAGCAGCTTAGCAGGGAGGACTGAAGCTTTCTTT.

The CDR3 protein is CASSQWGGLSSYEQYF. The CDR3 coding sequence is TGTGCCAGCAGCCAGTGGGGGGGGTTAAGCTCCTACGAGCAGTACTTC. The rearrangement uses TRBV14 and TRBJ2-7; 7 nucleotides align to TRBD2. The CDR3 spans 16 residues. After removal of 3 bases from V and 0 bases from J, the junction contained 8 bases not matched to a gene. Germline CDR1 is SGHDN and CDR2 is FVKESK. The variable domain in full, with the rest retrieved from reference TRBV14 and TRBJ2-7, is EAGVTQFPSHSVIEKGQTVTLRCDPISGHDNLYWYRRVMGKEIKFLLHFVKESKQDESGMPNNRFLAERTGGTYSTLKVQPAELEDSGVYFCASSQWGGLSSYEQYFGPGTRLTVT.

The chain carries TRBV6-1 and TRBJ2-1; 7 bases line up with TRBD2. The CDR3 consists of 18 residues. The J segment lost 0 bases and the V segment lost 1 base, leaving 9 bases of the junction unmatched. Germline V gives CDR1 MNHNS, CDR2 SASEGT. The CDR3 here is CASSEDGGGLGSYNEQFF. CDR3 coding DNA: TGTGCCAGCAGTGAAGATGGCGGGGGACTGGGCTCCTACAATGAGCAGTTCTTC.

The chain carries TRBV19 and TRBJ2-1; 8 nucleotides line up with TRBD2. The junction had 2 bases not matched to a gene; V was cut back by 2 bases and J by 2 bases. CDR1 LNHDA and CDR2 SQIVND come from the germline V gene (reference sequence). The CDR3 length is 15 residues. This CDR3 is CASSIPGLAYNEQFF. For the CDR3, the DNA is TGTGCCAGTAGTATACCGGGACTAGCCTACAATGAGCAGTTCTTC. Variable domain in full (rest from reference TRBV19 and TRBJ2-1): DGGITQSPKYLFRKEGQNVTLSCEQNLNHDAMYWYRQDPGQGLRLIYYSQIVNDFQKGDIAEGYSVSREKKESFPLTVTSAQKNPTAFYLCASSIPGLAYNEQFFGPGTRLTVL.

This clone appeared a single time. The CDR3 DNA sequence: TGCGCCAGCAGCCAAGATAGGGGGACAGGGAGGTATGGCTACACCTTC. It yields the protein CASSQDRGTGRYGYTF. This chain links TRBV4-3 with TRBJ1-2, with 9 bases that match TRBD1. CDR1 is LGHNA, CDR2 YSLEER, per germline. V lost 0 bases to trimming and J lost 5 bases; unmatched junction nucleotides: 7. The CDR3 runs 16 residues.

The J gene is TRBJ2-5, the V gene TRBV27; TRBD1 matches at 8 bases. Germline CDR1 and CDR2: MNHEY and SMNVEV (reference sequence). This CDR3 has 15 amino acids. Unmatched junction bases numbered 6, after V lost 1 base and J lost 5 bases. The CDR3: CASSLYTGGWETQYF. The CDR3 bases are TGTGCCAGCAGTTTATACACAGGGGGATGGGAGACCCAGTACTTC.

The J gene is TRBJ2-7, the V gene TRBV4-1, with 9 bases matching TRBD1. The junction had 7 bases not matched to a gene; V was cut back by 2 bases and J by 5 bases. Germline V gene sequence: CDR1 MGHRA, CDR2 YSYEKL. CDR3 length: 15 amino acids. CDR3 bases: TGCGCCAGCAGCCAAAACCGGGACAGGGCAGACGAGCAGTACTTC. Encoded protein: CASSQNRDRADEQYF.

With respect to this clone: It is unclear where the CDR3 begins or ends on the DNA, so no DNA is shown, and the CDR3 is as TCRdb lists it. This rearrangement joins TRBV21-1 to TRBJ2-4; TRBD1, as called in the table, went unchecked against the DNA. TRBV21-1 is assigned pseudogene status. Inclusive of both ends, the CDR3 amounts to 13 amino acids. CDR3 residues: CASSKVARGIQYF.

The V gene is TRBV4-1, the J gene TRBJ2-3, with 7 nucleotides matching TRBD2. The CDR3 consists of 17 residues. The junction had 11 bases not matched to a gene; V was cut back by 2 bases and J by 3 bases. The germline gives CDR1 MGHRA, CDR2 YSYEKL. In DNA, the CDR3 is TGCGCCAGCAGCCAACCATTCCGGGACTACCAGACAGATACGCAGTATTTT. The encoded protein is CASSQPFRDYQTDTQYF.